This T cell receptor beta chain was identified in a study of human T cells and chemical hapten exposure. As for time point: patch test 1, 2 weeks after DPC sensitization. Treatment defined: therapeutic diphenylcyclopropenone sensitization with weekly scalp DPC. Prior to application of each patch test, blood was drawn. This clonotype was detected many times. TCRdb re-called the RACE reads through MiXCR, storing one row per CDR3 protein. The sample shows tens of thousands of distinct CDR3 sequences, about 6.8% of them seen only once. Germline lookup yields CDR1 SGHRS and CDR2 YFSETQ. Between the trimmed V and J ends, which lost 4 bases and 3 bases, there was a span of 17 bases. CDR3 size: 16 residues.

The sample here was whole blood, taken in connection with sensitization to the hapten diphenylcyclopropenone (DPC). The source is a woman in her thirties with alopecia areata. Some clones in this sample may be carry-over from other donors' samples. The chain is built from TRBV5-1 and TRBJ2-1, with TRBD1 as a possible D gene (6 bases). This chain's CDR3 is CASSQDRPRGYNEQFF. As DNA, the CDR3 is TGCGCCAGCAGCCAAGACAGGCCACGGGGCTACAATGAGCAGTTCTTC.